The next 12 T cell receptor beta chains were all read from a single sample in a study of T cell responses to AZD1222 COVID-19 vaccine. Some clones are missing from TCRdb's copy, which holds only in-frame ones; the method was immunoSEQ multiplex PCR. Among around 130,000 clones listed, 93% were seen once. This material consisted of peripheral blood, taken on day 0 of AZD1222 vaccination. The receptors shown here come from an adult in good health.

This clone was picked up a small number of times. The chain recombines TRBV6-5 with TRBJ1-2; D is unresolved. V was cut by 4 bases and J by 7 bases, with 10 bases left in between. This CDR3 has 12 amino acids. CDR1 MNHEY and CDR2 SVGAGI come from the germline V gene. The CDR3 nucleotides read TGTGCCAGCAGTTTGTCGGGGTTTGGCTACACCTTC. Protein sequence: CASSLSGFGYTF.

This clone came up once. V is TRBV6-5 and J is TRBJ2-7, with D unresolved. This CDR3 has 13 residues. Trimming removed 0 bases from V and 3 bases from J, with 6 bases in between. CDR1 and CDR2 from the germline V gene are MNHEY and SVGAGI. The CDR3 nucleotides read TGTGCCAGCAGTTACTCTTACCTCTACGAGCAGTACTTC. It yields the protein CASSYSYLYEQYF.

This sequence joins TRBV19 and TRBJ2-3, with D perhaps matching TRBD2 (6 bases). Trimming took off 5 bases at V and 5 bases at J, with 14 bases between the two ends. Germline CDR1 and CDR2: LNHDA and SQIVND (reference sequence). CDR3 length: 14 amino acids. The CDR3 reads CASSPRYSGDTQYF. Here the CDR3 DNA reads TGTGCCAGTAGTCCCCGGTATAGCGGAGATACGCAGTATTTT.

The rearrangement uses TRBV5-4 and TRBJ2-1, with TRBD2 matching over 12 bases. The trim removed 2 bases at V and 7 bases at J, leaving 4 bases unmatched. Per the germline V gene, CDR1 is SGHNT and CDR2 is YYREEE (reference sequence). This CDR3 is 15 amino acids long. CDR3 in amino acids: CASSLLAGGWNEQFF. The CDR3, as DNA: TGTGCCAGCAGCTTACTAGCGGGAGGATGGAATGAGCAGTTCTTC.

The chain couples TRBV5-4 to TRBJ1-1; D unclear. The V and J ends lost 2 bases and 5 bases respectively, with 16 bases between them. The CDR3 has 15 amino acids. The germline gives CDR1 SGHNT, CDR2 YYREEE (reference sequence). In nucleotides, the CDR3 is TGTGCCAGCAGCTTACCTCGGGGAGTTCGGACTGAAGCTTTCTTT. Residues: CASSLPRGVRTEAFF.

The chain joins TRBV5-3 to TRBJ1-2; 8 nucleotides agree with TRBD1. TRBV5-3 is assigned to the ORF class and has an uncertain function. The CDR3 length is 13 residues. After removal of 5 bases from V and 4 bases from J, the junction contained 4 bases not matched to a gene. For the CDR3, the DNA is TGTGCCAGAAGTCAAACAGGGGGCTATGGCTACACCTTC. Its translation: CARSQTGGYGYTF.

The CDR3 DNA reads TGTGCCAGCAGTTTACTGCAGGGTTTGGTAGATGGCTACACCTTC. This sequence encodes CASSLLQGLVDGYTF. The chain is built from TRBV28 and TRBJ1-2, with D perhaps TRBD1 (5 bases). Germline V gives CDR1 MDHEN, CDR2 SYDVKM. V was trimmed by 2 bases and J by 6 bases, leaving 16 bases between them. The CDR3 has 15 amino acids.

The chain recombines TRBV14 with TRBJ2-7, with TRBD2 matching over 7 bases. This CDR3 comprises 18 residues. Germline V gene sequence: CDR1 SGHDN, CDR2 FVKESK. The ends lost 0 bases at V and 3 bases at J; junction bases unmatched: 14. This CDR3 is CASSQEVARREGRYEQYF. DNA for the CDR3: TGTGCCAGCAGCCAAGAAGTCGCAAGAAGGGAGGGCCGCTACGAGCAGTACTTC.

The V and J genes are TRBV4-3 and TRBJ1-2; 9 bases line up with TRBD1. V shed 5 bases and J 8 bases; nucleotides not matched to a gene: 6. Germline V lookup: CDR1 LGHNA, CDR2 YSLEER. CDR3 size: 13 residues. Here the CDR3 reads CASSNRDREGYTF. Written as DNA, the CDR3 is TGCGCCAGCAGCAACCGGGACAGGGAGGGCTACACCTTC.

This chain links TRBV7-2 with TRBJ2-2, with TRBD1 as a possible D gene (5 bases). This CDR3 contains 13 residues. Germline V lookup: CDR1 SGHTA, CDR2 FQGNSA. Trimming removed 3 bases at V and 5 bases at J, with 7 bases between. The CDR3 bases are TGTGCCAGCAGCTTTAGGGGAACCGGGGAGCTGTTTTTT. Protein sequence: CASSFRGTGELFF.

This chain uses TRBV29-1 with TRBJ2-5; no clear D. Germline V gene data show CDR1 as SQVTM and CDR2 as ANQGSEA. With 4 bases removed from V and 2 bases from J, the gap between germline ends came to 8 bases. The CDR3 extends over 12 amino acids. This CDR3 reads CSVVIRQETQYF. The CDR3 DNA follows: TGCAGCGTTGTTATCAGACAAGAGACCCAGTACTTC. The full variable domain, with the rest looked up from reference TRBV29-1 and TRBJ2-5, is SAVISQKPSRDICQRGTSLTIQCQVDSQVTMMFWYRQQPGQSLTLIATANQGSEATYESGFVIDKFPISRPNLTFSTLTVSNMSPEDSSIYLCSVVIRQETQYFGPGTRLLVL.

Here the CDR3 reads CASRSGYVEKLFF. DNA for the CDR3: TGTGCCAGCAGATCAGGGTACGTTGAAAAACTGTTTTTT. The chain has TRBV28 and TRBJ1-4, with a tentative D call TRBD1 (5 bases). The CDR3 has 13 amino acids. Germline loops: CDR1 MDHEN, CDR2 SYDVKM. V shed 6 bases and J shed 7 bases, with 12 bases lying between them.